Included here is one TCR beta chain sequence, with context. CD8+ and CD4+ T cells from blood underwent TCR beta sequencing. The Susac syndrome patients fit the recently defined diagnostic criteria for definite or probable disease. This sample was included in a study of CD8 T cells in Susac syndrome. Study-level background: The sequenced Susac syndrome patients included over 5 who had clinically active disease and fewer than 10 who were in remission.

With random hexamers, reverse transcription was performed on about 0.45 to 1 ug of RNA. Amplification of the TCR beta CDR3 was carried out by immunoSEQ multiplex PCR, which spanned a total of 54 Vbeta and 13 Jbeta segments. From the immunoSEQ multiplex PCR reads, TCRdb called clonotypes with MiXCR, one entry per CDR3 protein. The table lists roughly 220,000 distinct CDR3 sequences, 94% of them singletons. The receptor was derived from a human donor with Susac syndrome. What was sequenced was CD4+ T cells from PBMCs.

The CDR3 nucleotides read TGCAGTACCCGGGCCCGGGGGGGGAATGAGCAGTTCTTC. Translated, it gives CSTRARGGNEQFF. J is TRBJ2-1 and V is TRBV20-1; 8 bases are shared with TRBD2. Germline CDR1 and CDR2: DFQATT and SNEGSKA (reference sequence). The CDR3 loop spans 13 amino acids. V shed 8 bases, J shed 7 bases, and the junction held 10 bases outside the gene matches.